This T cell receptor (beta chain) was captured in a study of blood T cell repertoires in COVID-19 (dated by TCRdb to 2018 to 2020). With respect to the entire study: Samples covering the acute and convalescent phases of COVID-19 were provided by collaborators in the United States, Italy and Spain. The samples were drawn from two sources: the first 160 participants of the ongoing ImmuneRACE study, and 1,000 to 1,500 subjects contributed by 6 global collaborators. The repertoires were released in a freely available public database intended as a resource for research on the immune response to SARS-CoV-2. The sample metadata nearly always contained a de-identified subject ID, COVID-19 status, age in years and sex. The dataset comprised deeply sampled blood TCRbeta repertoires from subjects exposed to, actively infected with, or recovered from COVID-19. Where HLA class I and class II types were available, the types were taken from metadata supplied by the sample provider, not from assay-based typing. The prospective study material was composed of cDNA or gDNA derived from T cells, B-cell-depleted T cells, or PBMCs. General study outcomes and caveats: Clinical and demographic metadata were provided uncurated, with the amount varying by source and participant.

TCRbeta CDR3 regions were amplified from genomic DNA by means of the immunoSEQ Assay, a bias-controlled multiplex PCR. Turning to the authors' computational methods: Within the assay, amplification of reference gene primers was used to estimate how many nucleated cells each sample contained. To quantify the absolute abundance of each unique TCRbeta CDR3 rearrangement, sequence reads were collapsed and filtered. For each sample, productive Simpson clonality was calculated by taking the square root of Simpson's diversity index across productive rearrangements. Here the immuneACCESS table is served through TCRdb, limited to in-frame sequences with V and J called. Missing clones are a known gap in these copies; in checked studies unresolved V genes cover under half, and the rest lacks a known reason. D and trimming were read from the DNA, whereas the V and J calls and clone size are those reported in that table. The sample data list some 97,000 clones, and around nine tenths of these were observed just once. Clones ranked in the top ten supply about 1.8% of the sample.

CDR1 and CDR2, per the germline V gene, are KGHDR and SFDVKD. V gives up 4 bases and J gives up 0 bases, and the segment between their germline ends measures 14 bases. There are 16 amino acids in the CDR3, from cysteine to phenylalanine inclusive. Of the read, only the CDR3 DNA is kept; its 48 bases are in frame from base 1. A single count supports this clone. Its antigen remains unidentified. The input lacks base qualities; no much larger clone sits a single base away. The collaborating institutions used their own protocols to collect whole blood in K2EDTA tubes. Collaborator samples were shipped for TCRbeta analysis as frozen whole blood, isolated PBMCs, or DNA extracted from either sample type.

The sequence joins TRBV24-1 to TRBJ1-1; the D gene is perhaps TRBD1, from 6 matching bases. The clonotype was recovered from a man between 60 and 70 years old with acute or convalescent COVID-19. Material: peripheral blood. The CDR3 region: CATSDHNRDLNTEAFF. The DNA sequence follows: TGTGCCACCAGTGACCATAACAGGGATCTGAACACTGAAGCTTTCTTT.